This is a list of T cell receptor beta chains from one sample in a study of cytomegalovirus exposure and HLA in healthy donors. Generated by immunoSEQ multiplex PCR, the TCRdb table keeps only in-frame clones and is missing some. The table has about 110,000 clones, 70% seen once; the top ten hold roughly 8.7%. The material sequenced was PBMCs. The receptor source for this set is a man aged 25-45 years in good health and CMV-seropositive. The CDR3 runs from the conserved cysteine through the conserved F or W. The D gene is left open where the match is weak. Not all rows give a size; the values are once, few, many and, for expanded clones, a class.

TRBJ1-5	15	TRBD1	.	TRBV19	CASSIPGGTLEPQHF	TGTGCCAGTAGTATCCCAGGGGGGACCCTTGAACCCCAGCATTTT
TRBJ1-2	16	TRBD1	.	TRBV5-1	CASSPTLDRGNYGYTF	TGCGCCAGCAGCCCCACATTGGACAGGGGGAACTATGGCTACACCTTC
TRBJ1-2	16	TRBD1	.	TRBV5-6	CASSPLPGQTNCGYTF	TGTGCCAGCAGCCCACTGCCGGGACAGACTAACTGTGGCTACACCTTC
TRBJ1-6	16	TRBD1	once	TRBV6-5	CASSYLLGQGNSPLHF	TGTGCCAGCAGTTATCTGTTGGGACAGGGAAATTCACCCCTCCACTTT
TRBJ2-3	13	.	.	TRBV7-3	CASSLSRLNTQYF	TGTGCCAGCAGCCTGTCACGGTTGAATACGCAGTATTTT
TRBJ2-7	17	TRBD2	.	TRBV18	CASSQTSPGTGRDEQYF	TGTGCCAGCTCGCAAACTAGCCCAGGGACCGGGAGGGACGAGCAGTACTTC
TRBJ2-1	17	TRBD2	.	TRBV7-3	CASSSGPLSGGGDEQFF	TGTGCCAGCAGCTCGGGCCCGCTTAGCGGGGGTGGCGATGAGCAGTTCTTC
TRBJ2-2	14	TRBD1	few	TRBV6-1	CVTDRGANTGELFF	TGTGTTACGGACAGGGGCGCGAACACCGGGGAGCTGTTTTTT
TRBJ2-3	15	TRBD1	few	TRBV6-1	CATMGQSEGADTQYF	TGTGCCACCATGGGACAGTCTGAAGGGGCAGATACGCAGTATTTT
TRBJ1-4	13	.	.	TRBV30	CSSSMGGGEKLFF	TGTTCATCATCGATGGGGGGGGGTGAAAAACTGTTTTTT
TRBJ2-2	12	.	.	TRBV29-1	CSVESGTGELFF	TGCAGCGTTGAGAGTGGCACCGGGGAGCTGTTTTTT
TRBJ2-3	14	TRBD2	few	TRBV6-5	CASSYELAGDTQYF	TGTGCCAGCAGTTACGAGCTAGCGGGAGATACGCAGTATTTT
TRBJ2-1	16	TRBD2	.	TRBV5-1	CASSPQGTRTSNEQFF	TGCGCCAGCAGCCCTCAAGGGACTAGAACCAGCAATGAGCAGTTCTTC
TRBJ1-2	15	TRBD1	.	TRBV5-1	CASSLDRDVNYGYTF	TGCGCCAGCAGCCTAGACAGGGACGTTAACTATGGCTACACCTTC
TRBJ1-1	14	TRBD1	.	TRBV29-1	CSVQDRGGDTEAFF	TGCAGCGTCCAGGACAGGGGGGGAGACACTGAAGCTTTCTTT
TRBJ2-7	13	TRBD2	.	TRBV30	CAWSLLAGGEQYF	TGTGCCTGGAGTCTCCTAGCGGGAGGAGAGCAGTACTTC
TRBJ1-4	19	TRBD1	once	TRBV7-2	CASSNYTPDRVRTNEKLFF	TGTGCCAGCAGCAACTACACCCCGGACAGGGTAAGAACTAATGAAAAACTGTTTTTT
TRBJ1-5	16	TRBD1	.	TRBV28	CASSFGGQASNQPQHF	TGTGCCAGCAGTTTCGGGGGACAGGCCAGCAATCAGCCCCAGCATTTT
TRBJ1-1	13	.	.	TRBV5-5	CASSFFQDTEAFF	TGTGCCAGCAGCTTTTTTCAGGACACTGAAGCTTTCTTT
TRBJ2-3	12	.	once	TRBV27	CASSLQGGTQYF	TGTGCCAGCAGTTTACAGGGTGGTACGCAGTATTTT
TRBJ2-5	17	.	few	TRBV5-3	CARSYKRVRDTQETQYF	TGTGCCAGAAGCTACAAGAGAGTCCGGGACACCCAAGAGACCCAGTACTTC
TRBJ2-3	16	TRBD2	.	TRBV19	CASSIVGLAEPDTQYF	TGTGCCAGTAGTATAGTTGGACTAGCGGAACCCGATACGCAGTATTTT
TRBJ1-2	14	TRBD1	.	TRBV25-1	CASSSIQGARGYTF	TGTGCCAGCAGTTCAATACAGGGGGCCAGGGGCTACACCTTC
TRBJ2-7	15	TRBD2	.	TRBV4-1	CASSRPGTSAGEQYF	TGCGCCAGCAGCCGCCCCGGGACTAGCGCGGGGGAGCAGTACTTC
TRBJ1-5	16	.	.	TRBV6-1	CASSEYFGQLNQPQHF	TGTGCCAGCAGTGAATATTTCGGACAGCTCAATCAGCCCCAGCATTTT
TRBJ1-6	15	.	.	TRBV19	CASSTVGGASSPLHF	TGTGCCAGTAGTACCGTTGGGGGGGCGAGTTCACCCCTCCACTTT
TRBJ1-2	12	.	few	TRBV2	CASSGGNYGYTF	TGTGCCAGCAGTGGAGGGAACTATGGCTACACCTTC
TRBJ2-3	16	TRBD2	.	TRBV6-5	CASSYPGTSGTDTQYF	TGTGCCAGCAGTTACCCCGGGACTAGCGGTACAGATACGCAGTATTTT